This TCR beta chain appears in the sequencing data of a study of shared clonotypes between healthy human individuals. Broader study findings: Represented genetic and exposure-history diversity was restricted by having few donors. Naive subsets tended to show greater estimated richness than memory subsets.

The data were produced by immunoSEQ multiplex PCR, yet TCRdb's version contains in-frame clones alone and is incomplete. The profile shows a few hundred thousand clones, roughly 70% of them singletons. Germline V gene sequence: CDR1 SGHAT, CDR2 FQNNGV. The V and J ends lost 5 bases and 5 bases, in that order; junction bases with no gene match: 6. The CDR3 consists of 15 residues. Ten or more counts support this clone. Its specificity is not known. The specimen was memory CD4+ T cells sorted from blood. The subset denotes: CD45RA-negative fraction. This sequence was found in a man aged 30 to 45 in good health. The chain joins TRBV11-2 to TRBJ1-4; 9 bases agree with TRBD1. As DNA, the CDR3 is TGTGCCAGCAGCATAGCCGGGACAGGGAATGAAAAACTGTTTTTT. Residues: CASSIAGTGNEKLFF.